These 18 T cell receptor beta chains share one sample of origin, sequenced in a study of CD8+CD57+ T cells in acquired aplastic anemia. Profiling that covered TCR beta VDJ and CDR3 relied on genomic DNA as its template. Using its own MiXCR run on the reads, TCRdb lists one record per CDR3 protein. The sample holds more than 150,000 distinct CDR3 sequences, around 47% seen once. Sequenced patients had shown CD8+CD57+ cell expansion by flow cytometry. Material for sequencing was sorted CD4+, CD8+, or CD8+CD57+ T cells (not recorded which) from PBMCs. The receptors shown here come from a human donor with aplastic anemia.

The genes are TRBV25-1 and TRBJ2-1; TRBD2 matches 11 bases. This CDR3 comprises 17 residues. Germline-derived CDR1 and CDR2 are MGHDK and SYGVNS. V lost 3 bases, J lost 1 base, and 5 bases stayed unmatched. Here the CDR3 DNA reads TGTGCCAGCAGTGAGGTAGCGGGAGGGCCGTCCTACAATGAGCAGTTCTTC. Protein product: CASSEVAGGPSYNEQFF.

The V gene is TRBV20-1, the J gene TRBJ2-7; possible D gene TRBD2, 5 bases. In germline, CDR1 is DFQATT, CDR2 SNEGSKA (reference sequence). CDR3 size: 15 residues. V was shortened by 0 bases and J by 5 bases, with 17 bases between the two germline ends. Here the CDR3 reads CSARDPRASGNEQYF. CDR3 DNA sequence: TGCAGTGCTAGAGACCCCCGGGCGTCGGGGAACGAGCAGTACTTC.

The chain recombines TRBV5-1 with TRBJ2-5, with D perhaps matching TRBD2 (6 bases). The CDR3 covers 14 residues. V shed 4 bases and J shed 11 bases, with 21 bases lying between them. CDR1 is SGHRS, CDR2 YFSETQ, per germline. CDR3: CASSGNAGYNEQYF. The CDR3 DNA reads TGCGCCAGCAGCGGCAACGCGGGGTACAATGAGCAGTACTTC.

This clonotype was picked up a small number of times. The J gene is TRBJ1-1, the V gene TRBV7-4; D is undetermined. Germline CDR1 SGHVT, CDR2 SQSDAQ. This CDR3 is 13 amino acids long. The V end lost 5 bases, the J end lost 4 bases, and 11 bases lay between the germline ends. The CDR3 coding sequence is TGTGCCAGCAGCGAGAATACGGGCACTGAAGCTTTCTTT. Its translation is CASSENTGTEAFF.

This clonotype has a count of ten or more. In DNA form, the CDR3 reads TGCAGTGCTACCGGGACACTGAGCTCCTACGAGCAGTACTTC. This codes for CSATGTLSSYEQYF. J is TRBJ2-7 and V is TRBV20-1; TRBD1 might be the D (6 bases). Between the trimmed V and J ends, which lost 4 bases and 0 bases, there was a span of 13 bases. Germline V CDR1 and CDR2: DFQATT, SNEGSKA (reference sequence). This CDR3 is 14 amino acids long.

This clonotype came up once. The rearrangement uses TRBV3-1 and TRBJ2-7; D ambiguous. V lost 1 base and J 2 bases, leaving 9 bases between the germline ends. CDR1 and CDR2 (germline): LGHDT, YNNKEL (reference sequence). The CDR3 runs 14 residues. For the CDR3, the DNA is TGTGCCAGCAGCCAAGGCCAACTCCCCTACGAGCAGTACTTC. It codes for CASSQGQLPYEQYF.

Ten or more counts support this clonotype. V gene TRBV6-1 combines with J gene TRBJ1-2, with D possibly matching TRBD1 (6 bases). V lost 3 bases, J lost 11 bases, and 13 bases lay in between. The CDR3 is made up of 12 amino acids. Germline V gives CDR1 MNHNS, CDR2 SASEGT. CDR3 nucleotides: TGTGCCAGCAGTGAGGGGACAACGAGTTACACCTTC. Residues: CASSEGTTSYTF.

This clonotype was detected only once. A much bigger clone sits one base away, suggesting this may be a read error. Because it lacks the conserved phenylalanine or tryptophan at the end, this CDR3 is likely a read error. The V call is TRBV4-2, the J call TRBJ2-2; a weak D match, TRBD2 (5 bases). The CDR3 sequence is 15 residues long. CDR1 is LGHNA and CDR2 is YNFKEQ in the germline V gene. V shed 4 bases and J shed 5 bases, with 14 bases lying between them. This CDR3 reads CASSPRLLETGELFL. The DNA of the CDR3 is TGTGCCAGCAGCCCACGACTACTCGAAACCGGGGAGCTGTTTCTT.

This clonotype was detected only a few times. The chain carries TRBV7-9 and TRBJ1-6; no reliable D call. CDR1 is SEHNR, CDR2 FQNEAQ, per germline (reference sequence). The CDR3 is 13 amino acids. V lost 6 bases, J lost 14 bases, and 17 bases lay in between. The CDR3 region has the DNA TGTGCCAGCAGTTCCGGGTTGGGGATGACCCTCCACTTT. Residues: CASSSGLGMTLHF. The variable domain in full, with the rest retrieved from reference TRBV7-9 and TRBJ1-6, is DTGVSQNPRHKITKRGQNVTFRCDPISEHNRLYWYRQTLGQGPEFLTYFQNEAQLEKSRLLSDRFSAERPKGSFSTLEIQRTEQGDSAMYLCASSSGLGMTLHFGNGTRLTVT.

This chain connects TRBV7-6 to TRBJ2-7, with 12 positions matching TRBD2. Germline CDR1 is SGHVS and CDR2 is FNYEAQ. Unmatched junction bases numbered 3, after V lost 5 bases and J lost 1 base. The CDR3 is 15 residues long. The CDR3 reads CASSKTSGRSYEQYF. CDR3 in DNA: TGTGCCAGCAGCAAGACTAGCGGGAGATCCTACGAGCAGTACTTC.

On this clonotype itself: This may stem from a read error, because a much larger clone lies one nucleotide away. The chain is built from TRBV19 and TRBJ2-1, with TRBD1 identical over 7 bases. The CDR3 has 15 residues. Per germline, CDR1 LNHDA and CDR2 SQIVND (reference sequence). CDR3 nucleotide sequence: TGTGCCAGTAACTCCGGGACAGCCTCCTACAATGAGCGGTTCTTC. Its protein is CASNSGTASYNERFF.

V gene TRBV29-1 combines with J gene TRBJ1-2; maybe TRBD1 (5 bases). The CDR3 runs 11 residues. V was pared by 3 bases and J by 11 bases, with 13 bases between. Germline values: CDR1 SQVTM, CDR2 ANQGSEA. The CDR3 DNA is TGCAGCGTTGACCCGACAGAGGATTACACCTTC. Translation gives CSVDPTEDYTF.

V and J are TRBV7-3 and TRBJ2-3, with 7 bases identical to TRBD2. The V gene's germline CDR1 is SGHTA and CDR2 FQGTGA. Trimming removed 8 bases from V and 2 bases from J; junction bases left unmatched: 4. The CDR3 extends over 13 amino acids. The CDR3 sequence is CASRRGYTDTQYF. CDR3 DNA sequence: TGTGCCAGCCGGCGGGGGTACACAGATACGCAGTATTTT.

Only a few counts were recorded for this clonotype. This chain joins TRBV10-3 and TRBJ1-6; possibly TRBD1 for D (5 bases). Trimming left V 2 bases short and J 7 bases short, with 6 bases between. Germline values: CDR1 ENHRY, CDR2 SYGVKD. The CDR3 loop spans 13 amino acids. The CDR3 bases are TGTGCCATCAGTGAGGAGGGGAATTCACCCCTCCACTTT. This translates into CAISEEGNSPLHF.

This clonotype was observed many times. The CDR3: CASSYRGNPIRYSPLHF. CDR3 nucleotides: TGTGCCAGCAGTTACCGTGGTAACCCCATTAGGTATTCACCCCTCCACTTT. The V call is TRBV6-2 or TRBV6-3, the J call TRBJ1-6; no firm D call. Trimming stripped 2 bases from V and 8 bases from J, with 19 bases between. Germline values: CDR1 MNHEY, CDR2 SVGEGT. This CDR3 spans 17 amino acids.

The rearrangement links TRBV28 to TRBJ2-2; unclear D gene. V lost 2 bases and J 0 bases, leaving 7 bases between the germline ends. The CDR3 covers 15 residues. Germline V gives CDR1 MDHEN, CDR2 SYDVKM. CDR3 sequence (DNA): TGTGCCAGCAGTTTACGGCTGCCGAACACCGGGGAGCTGTTTTTT. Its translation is CASSLRLPNTGELFF. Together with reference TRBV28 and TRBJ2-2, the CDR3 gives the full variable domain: DVKVTQSSRYLVKRTGEKVFLECVQDMDHENMFWYRQDPGLGLRLIYFSYDVKMKEKGDIPEGYSVSREKKERFSLILESASTNQTSMYLCASSLRLPNTGELFFGEGSRLTVL.

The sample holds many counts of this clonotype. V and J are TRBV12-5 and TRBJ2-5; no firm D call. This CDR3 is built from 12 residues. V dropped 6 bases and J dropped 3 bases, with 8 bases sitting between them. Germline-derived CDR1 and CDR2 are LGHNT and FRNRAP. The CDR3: CASGSREETQYF. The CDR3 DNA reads TGTGCTAGTGGCTCCCGTGAAGAGACCCAGTACTTC.

The CDR3 bases are TGTGCCACCAGTGACAGCGGGACTAGCGGTCCCTACGAGCAGTACTTC. Amino acid sequence: CATSDSGTSGPYEQYF. The V call is TRBV24-1, the J call TRBJ2-7; 11 nucleotides match TRBD2. The CDR3 has 16 residues. Trimming took 4 bases from V and 2 from J; bases not matched to a gene: 6. Germline V gives CDR1 KGHDR, CDR2 SFDVKD.